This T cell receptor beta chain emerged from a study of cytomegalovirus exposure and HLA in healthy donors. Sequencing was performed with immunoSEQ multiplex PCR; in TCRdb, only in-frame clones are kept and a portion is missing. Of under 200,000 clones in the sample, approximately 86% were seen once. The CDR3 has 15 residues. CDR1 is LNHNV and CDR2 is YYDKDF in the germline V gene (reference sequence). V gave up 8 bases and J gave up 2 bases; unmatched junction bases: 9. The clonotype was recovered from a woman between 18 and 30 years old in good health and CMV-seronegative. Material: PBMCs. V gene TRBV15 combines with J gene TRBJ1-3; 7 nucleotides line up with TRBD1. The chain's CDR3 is CATRLAGGTGNTIYF. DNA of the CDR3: TGTGCCACCCGCCTCGCAGGGGGAACTGGAAACACCATATATTTT.